This T cell receptor (beta chain) emerged from a study of blood T cell repertoires in COVID-19 (dated by TCRdb to the early 2020s). Regarding the study in general: Samples covering the acute and convalescent phases of COVID-19 were provided by collaborators in the United States, Italy and Spain. Samples came from the ongoing ImmuneRACE study (first 160 participants) plus 1,254 subjects from 6 global collaborators. Where available, HLA class I and class II types were obtained from metadata supplied by the sample provider rather than from assay-based typing. A de-identified subject ID, COVID-19 status, age in years and sex were almost always included in the sample metadata. The material from the prospective study consisted of cDNA or gDNA derived from T cells, B-cell-depleted T cells, or PBMCs. The dataset comprised deeply sampled blood TCRbeta repertoires from subjects exposed to, actively infected with, or recovered from COVID-19. A freely available public database, intended as a resource for researchers studying the immune response to SARS-CoV-2, is where the repertoires were released.

TCRbeta CDR3 regions were amplified from genomic DNA by means of the immunoSEQ Assay, a bias-controlled multiplex PCR. Per the source publication's procedure: Within the assay, amplification of reference gene primers was used to estimate how many nucleated cells each sample contained. To quantify the absolute abundance of each unique TCRbeta CDR3 rearrangement, sequence reads were collapsed and filtered. For each sample, productive Simpson clonality was calculated by taking the square root of Simpson's diversity index across productive rearrangements. TCRdb limited this immuneACCESS table to in-frame rearrangements with V and J called. A share of clones is missing; checked studies link under half to unresolved V genes, and the rest is unexplained. V and J calls plus clone size are reproduced from that table; the DNA served to infer D and trimming. This sample holds fewer than 250,000 clones; 80% to 90% were observed only once. The top ten constitute roughly 0.7% of the sample.

Overall study outcomes, separate from this receptor: Clinical and demographic metadata were provided uncurated, with the amount varying by source and participant.

Collaborating institutions collected whole blood in K2EDTA tubes following their own protocols. Collaborator samples were shipped for TCRbeta analysis as frozen whole blood, isolated PBMCs, or DNA extracted from either sample type. Concerning this clone: Its antigen is not yet known. No much larger clone is present one base from it, and per-base qualities are unavailable.

The CDR3, from cysteine to phenylalanine, totals 15 residues. CDR3 DNA only is kept here, 45 bases in frame from base 1. The germline ends are 11 bases apart after V is trimmed by 1 base and J by 7 bases. CDR1 and CDR2 are drawn from the germline V gene: SGHVS, FQNEAQ. Sequencing was performed on peripheral blood. The chain uses TRBV7-8 and TRBJ1-6; the D segment cannot be called with confidence. The sequence was obtained from a man aged 40-49 years with acute or convalescent COVID-19. The nucleotide sequence is given as TGTGCCAGCAGCTTAGATGTCGGTTGGAATTCACCCCTCCACTTT. It is translated as CASSLDVGWNSPLHF.